Listed below are T cell receptor beta chains from one sample, sequenced in a study of early T cells in non-severe SARS-CoV-2 infection. In TCRdb, the 5' RACE reads were re-called with MiXCR into one record per CDR3 protein. Found here are 85,000 to 100,000 distinct CDR3 sequences, 11% of them singletons; the top ten hold just over 4.5%. Source: whole blood, taken at baseline. The receptors derive from an adult who was a healthcare worker with PCR-confirmed SARS-CoV-2 infection or an uninfected control (not recorded which). CDR3s leave out the opening cysteine and the closing phenylalanine or tryptophan. The order of the fields is V gene, J gene, CDR3 protein.

TRBV2	TRBJ2-7	ASKITSGGPYEQY
TRBV7-2	TRBJ2-1	ASSLEAGGWTYNEQF
TRBV18	TRBJ2-1	ASLHYPDRDNEQF
TRBV2	TRBJ2-3	ASLGRSLTDTQY
TRBV12-3/TRBV12-4	TRBJ2-7	ASSRNRWAEQY
TRBV7-8	TRBJ2-3	ASSPRGDTDTQY
TRBV28	TRBJ2-1	AGGTSGNYNEQF
TRBV7-3	TRBJ2-1	ASSLSRGNEQF
TRBV30	TRBJ1-2	AWSPSTRGYT
TRBV27	TRBJ2-7	ASSFSGTSGRRTYEQY
TRBV20-1	TRBJ1-3	SARDDTIY